This entry describes one T cell receptor beta chain. The data belong to a study of blood T cell repertoires in COVID-19. Background on the study: Acute and convalescent COVID-19 samples came from the United States, Italy and Spain.

Original data processing: For nucleated cells, counts were estimated from reference gene primer amplification. Method: immunoSEQ multiplex PCR; TCRdb's copy keeps in-frame clones and lacks some. The V and J calls and clone size are taken from that table; D and trimming were inferred from the DNA. The sample has a few hundred thousand clones, 87% seen once. Assignment of participants to cohorts was predicated upon participant-reported clinical history. Two negative PCRs, clearance, or symptom resolution had been documented for recovered Cohort 3 donors. Germline V gene data show CDR1 as MDHEN and CDR2 as SYDVKM. The CDR3 sequence is 14 residues long. V shed 5 bases and J 4 bases; nucleotides not matched to a gene: 5.

The clonotype originates from a woman aged 45-65 years who had recovered from COVID-19. The chain recombines TRBV28 with TRBJ1-5; 7 bases are a match to TRBD1. Sequencing was carried out using PBMCs or T cells enriched from blood (not recorded which). The CDR3 loop reads CASSLGTANQPQHF. In nucleotides, the CDR3 is TGTGCCAGCAGTCTCGGGACAGCTAATCAGCCCCAGCATTTT.